The T cell receptor (beta chain) described here comes from a study of immune cell composition in non-small cell lung cancer. J gave up 6 bases and V 7 bases, and 7 bases lay outside the gene matches. The CDR3 is 13 residues long. The germline gives CDR1 SQVTM, CDR2 ANQGSEA. The repertoire was sequenced with immunoSEQ multiplex PCR; TCRdb's copy has only in-frame clones and lacks some. The data hold roughly 10,000 clones, with around two thirds observed a single time. This sequence was found in a human donor with non-small cell lung cancer. The V and J genes are TRBV29-1 and TRBJ2-2, with 8 nucleotides matching TRBD1. The specimen sequenced was lung tumor tissue. The CDR3 sequence is CSGARGQPGELFF. CDR3 DNA sequence: TGCAGCGGTGCCAGGGGGCAACCCGGGGAGCTGTTTTTT.